The 8 T cell receptor beta chains below were found in one sample sequenced in a study of T cell repertoires and HLA-DP antigens. Profiled with immunoSEQ multiplex PCR; TCRdb holds only in-frame clones, not every one. The data contain roughly 70,000 clones, about four fifths of them seen just once; the ten biggest clones take up around 1.5%. Antigens of these TCRs are unknown. The sample consisted of CD4+ T cells from PBMCs. The receptors derive from a man aged 60 to 75 in good health and CMV-seronegative.

In this sample, this clone turned up a few times. The chain is built from TRBV18 and TRBJ1-2; D not certain. V was pared by 3 bases and J by 0 bases, with 17 bases between. CDR3 size: 17 residues. CDR1 is KGHSH, CDR2 LQKENI, per germline. CDR3 loop: CASSPGPSSTSNYGYTF. CDR3 nucleotide sequence: TGTGCCAGCTCACCCGGACCCTCCTCAACGTCTAACTATGGCTACACCTTC.

This chain links TRBV6-1 with TRBJ1-5; 8 bases are a match to TRBD1. The CDR3 is 13 amino acids. Germline CDR1 and CDR2: MNHNS and SASEGT. The V segment lost 4 bases and the J segment 6 bases; nucleotides outside the gene matches: 2. CDR3 amino acids: CASSGQGTQPQHF. The CDR3 nucleotides read TGTGCCAGCAGTGGACAGGGGACTCAGCCCCAGCATTTT.

This clone occurred once. This sequence joins TRBV4-3 and TRBJ2-7; TRBD2 aligns across 10 bases. The CDR3 consists of 16 residues. CDR1 and CDR2 from the germline V gene are LGHNA and YSLEER. Germline trimming cut 0 bases from V and 2 bases from J; bases unmatched to any gene: 4. The CDR3 protein is CASSQEFLAGAYEQYF. For the CDR3, the DNA is TGCGCCAGCAGCCAAGAATTCCTAGCGGGAGCCTACGAGCAGTACTTC.

This chain uses TRBV5-6 with TRBJ1-2; 11 nucleotides match TRBD1. The CDR3 covers 15 residues. The V gene's germline CDR1 is SGHDT and CDR2 YYEEEE. Losses at the gene ends were 0 bases for V and 8 bases for J; bases not matched to a gene: 6. The DNA for the CDR3 is TGTGCCAGCAGCTTGGCCCCGGGACAGGGGGACGGCTACACCTTC. Protein sequence: CASSLAPGQGDGYTF.

The gene calls are TRBV5-1 and TRBJ2-5, with D unresolved. Germline CDR1 is SGHRS and CDR2 is YFSETQ. Trimming pared 4 bases from V and 2 bases from J, leaving 18 bases between. This CDR3 spans 16 amino acids. In DNA, the CDR3 is TGCGCCAGCAGCCCCGGATCAGTCGGGTTACAAGAGACCCAGTACTTC. It encodes CASSPGSVGLQETQYF.

V gene TRBV2 combines with J gene TRBJ2-5; unclear D gene. Germline CDR1 reads SNHLY; CDR2 reads FYNNEI. Trimming removed 5 bases at V and 3 bases at J, with 7 bases between. The length of the CDR3 is 12 residues. The CDR3 DNA sequence: TGTGCCAGCAGTAAACAAGAAGAGACCCAGTACTTC. It codes for CASSKQEETQYF. Filled out from reference TRBV2 and TRBJ2-5, the complete variable domain reads EPEVTQTPSHQVTQMGQEVILRCVPISNHLYFYWYRQILGQKVEFLVSFYNNEISEKSEIFDDQFSVERPDGSNFTLKIRSTKLEDSAMYFCASSKQEETQYFGPGTRLLVL.

The V call is TRBV7-8, the J call TRBJ2-2; tentatively, D is TRBD1 (6 bases). This CDR3 is 15 amino acids long. Trimming removed 5 bases at V and 1 base at J, with 11 bases between. Germline V CDR1 and CDR2: SGHVS, FQNEAQ. CDR3 coding DNA: TGTGCCAGCAGCAAGACAGGAATGAACACCGGGGAGCTGTTTTTT. It encodes CASSKTGMNTGELFF.

A few counts support this clone. V and J are TRBV5-5 and TRBJ1-6; 9 bases line up with TRBD1. J gave up 7 bases and V 5 bases, and 4 bases lay outside the gene matches. Germline V gene data show CDR1 as SGHKS and CDR2 as YYEKEE (reference sequence). This CDR3 contains 14 residues. The CDR3 region has the DNA TGTGCCAGCAGTTTACAGGGGGCAAATTCACCCCTCCACTTT. Residues: CASSLQGANSPLHF.